Below, one T cell receptor beta chain is given with its context. The antigen remains unidentified. The CDR3 totals 13 residues. V dropped 3 bases and J dropped 11; count of bases not matched to a gene: 8. Germline V CDR1 and CDR2: MNHEY, SMNVEV (reference sequence). Method: immunoSEQ multiplex PCR; TCRdb's copy keeps in-frame clones and lacks some. The sample has tens of thousands of clones; around 92% are singletons. The data belong to a study of OX40 agonist ivuxolimab in advanced cancers. Study details: Participants averaged approximately 60 years of age (range about 23 to 80) and were roughly 83% male. Findings of the study overall: Partial responders at 0.1-3.0 mg/kg had among the lowest clonal expansion.

The material was CD4+ or CD8+ T cells sorted from blood, obtained in a trial of the OX40 agonist ivuxolimab. The TCR originated in an adult with an advanced solid tumor such as melanoma, head and neck, liver or kidney cancer. V gene TRBV27 combines with J gene TRBJ1-2; 8 nucleotides align to TRBD1. The CDR3 protein is CASSFHGQGLYTF. Written as DNA, the CDR3 is TGTGCCAGCAGTTTCCATGGACAGGGCCTTTACACCTTC.